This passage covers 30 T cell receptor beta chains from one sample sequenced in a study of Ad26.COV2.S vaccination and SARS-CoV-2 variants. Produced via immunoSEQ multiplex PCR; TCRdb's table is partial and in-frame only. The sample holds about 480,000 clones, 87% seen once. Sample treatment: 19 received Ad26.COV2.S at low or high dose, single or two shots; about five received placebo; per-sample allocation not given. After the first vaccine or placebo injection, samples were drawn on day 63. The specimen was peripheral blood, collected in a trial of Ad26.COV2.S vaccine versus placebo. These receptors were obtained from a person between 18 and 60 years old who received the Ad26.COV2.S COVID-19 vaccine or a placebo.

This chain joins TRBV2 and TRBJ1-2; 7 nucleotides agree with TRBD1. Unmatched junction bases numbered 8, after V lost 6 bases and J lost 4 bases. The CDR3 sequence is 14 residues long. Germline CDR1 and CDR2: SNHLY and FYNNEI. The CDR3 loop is CASRWRDSVYGYTF. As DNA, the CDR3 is TGTGCCAGCAGGTGGAGGGACAGTGTCTATGGCTACACCTTC.

The CDR3 loop reads CASSLSGGRAWDEQFF. In nucleotides, the CDR3 is TGTGCCAGCAGCTTATCTGGCGGGAGGGCCTGGGATGAGCAGTTCTTC. The rearrangement links TRBV7-9 to TRBJ2-1; the match to TRBD2 covers 9 bases. The CDR3 is 16 amino acids. Trimming at V came to 2 bases and at J to 8 bases, leaving 10 bases not matched to a gene. From germline, CDR1 is SEHNR and CDR2 FQNEAQ (reference sequence).

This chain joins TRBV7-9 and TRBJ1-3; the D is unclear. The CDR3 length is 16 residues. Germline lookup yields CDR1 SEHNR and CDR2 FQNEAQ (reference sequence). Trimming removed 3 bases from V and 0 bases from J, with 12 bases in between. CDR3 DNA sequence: TGTGCCAGCAGCTTTTCGACGGAATCCTCTGGAAACACCATATATTTT. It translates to CASSFSTESSGNTIYF.

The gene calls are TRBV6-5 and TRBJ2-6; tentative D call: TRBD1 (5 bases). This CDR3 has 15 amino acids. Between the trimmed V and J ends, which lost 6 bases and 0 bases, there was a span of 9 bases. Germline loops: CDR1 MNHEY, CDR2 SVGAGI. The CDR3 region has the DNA TGTGCCAGCAGGGACAAAAGCTCTGGGGCCAACGTCCTGACTTTC. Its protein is CASRDKSSGANVLTF.

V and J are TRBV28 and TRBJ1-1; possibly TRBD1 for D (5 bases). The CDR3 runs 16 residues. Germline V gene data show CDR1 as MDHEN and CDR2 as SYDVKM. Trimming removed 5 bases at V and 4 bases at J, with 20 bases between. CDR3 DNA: TGTGCCAGCAGTCCCGCAGAGGCGGGGGTTGGCACTGAAGCTTTCTTT. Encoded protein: CASSPAEAGVGTEAFF.

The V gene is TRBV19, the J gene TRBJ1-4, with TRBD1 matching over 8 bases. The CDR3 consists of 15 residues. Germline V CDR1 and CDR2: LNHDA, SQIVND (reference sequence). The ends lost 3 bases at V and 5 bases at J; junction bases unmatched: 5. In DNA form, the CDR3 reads TGTGCCAGTAGTATGCAGGGGGCCCCGAATGAAAAACTGTTTTTT. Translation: CASSMQGAPNEKLFF.

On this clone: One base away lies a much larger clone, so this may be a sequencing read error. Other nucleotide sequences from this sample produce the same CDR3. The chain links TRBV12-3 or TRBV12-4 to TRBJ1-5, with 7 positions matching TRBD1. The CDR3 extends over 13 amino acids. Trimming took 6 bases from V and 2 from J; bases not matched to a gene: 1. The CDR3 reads CASRGTGNQPQHF. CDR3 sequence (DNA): TGTGCCAGCAGAGGGACAGGCAATCAGCCCCAGCATTTT.

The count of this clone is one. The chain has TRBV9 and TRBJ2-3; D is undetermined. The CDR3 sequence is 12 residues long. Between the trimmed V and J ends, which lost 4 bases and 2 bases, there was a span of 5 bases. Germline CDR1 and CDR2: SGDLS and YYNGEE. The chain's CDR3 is CASSYTTDTQYF. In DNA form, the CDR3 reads TGTGCCAGCAGCTACACCACAGATACGCAGTATTTT.

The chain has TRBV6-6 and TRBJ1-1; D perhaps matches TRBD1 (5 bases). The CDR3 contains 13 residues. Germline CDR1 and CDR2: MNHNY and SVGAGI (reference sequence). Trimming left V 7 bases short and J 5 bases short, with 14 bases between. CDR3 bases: TGTGCCAGCAACTCCGGGGGGGGGACTGAAGCTTTCTTT. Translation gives CASNSGGGTEAFF.

CDR3 loop: CASGTSGRDNEQFF. Written as DNA, the CDR3 is TGTGCCAGCGGCACTAGCGGGAGGGACAATGAGCAGTTCTTC. This sequence joins TRBV2 and TRBJ2-1; 13 bases are a match to TRBD2. The junction had 3 bases not matched to a gene; V was cut back by 8 bases and J by 5 bases. Germline lookup yields CDR1 SNHLY and CDR2 FYNNEI. The CDR3 consists of 14 residues.

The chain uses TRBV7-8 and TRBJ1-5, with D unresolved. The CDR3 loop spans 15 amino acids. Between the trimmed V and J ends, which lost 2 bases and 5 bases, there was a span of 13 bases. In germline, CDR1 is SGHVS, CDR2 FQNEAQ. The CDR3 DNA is TGTGCCAGCAGCTTAATTGCGGGGATTGATCAGCCCCAGCATTTT. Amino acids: CASSLIAGIDQPQHF.

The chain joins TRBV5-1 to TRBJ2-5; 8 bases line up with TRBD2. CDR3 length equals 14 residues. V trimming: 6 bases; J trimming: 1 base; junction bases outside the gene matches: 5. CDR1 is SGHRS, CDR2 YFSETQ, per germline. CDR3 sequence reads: CASTLSGGQETQYF. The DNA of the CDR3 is TGCGCCAGCACTCTCAGCGGGGGCCAAGAGACCCAGTACTTC.

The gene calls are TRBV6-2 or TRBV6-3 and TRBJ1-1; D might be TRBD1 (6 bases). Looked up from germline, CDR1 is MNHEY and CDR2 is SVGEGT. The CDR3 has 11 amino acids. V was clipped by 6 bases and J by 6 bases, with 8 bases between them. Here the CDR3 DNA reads TGTGCCAGCAGCCGGACAGCTGAAGCTTTCTTT. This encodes CASSRTAEAFF.

The CDR3 protein is CASSLEGRVTTEAFF. In DNA, the CDR3 is TGTGCCAGCAGCTTAGAGGGCAGGGTCACGACTGAAGCTTTCTTT. The gene calls are TRBV13 and TRBJ1-1; D perhaps matches TRBD1 (5 bases). CDR3 size: 15 residues. The germline V and J ends were trimmed by 1 base and 5 bases, with 14 bases remaining between them. Per germline, CDR1 PRHDT and CDR2 FYEKMQ (reference sequence).

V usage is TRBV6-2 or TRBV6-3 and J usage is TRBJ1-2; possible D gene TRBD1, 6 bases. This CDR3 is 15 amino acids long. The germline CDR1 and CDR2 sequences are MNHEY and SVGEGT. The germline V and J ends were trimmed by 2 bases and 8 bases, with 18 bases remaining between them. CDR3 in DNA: TGTGCCAGCAGTTACACAAGGGGGGGCAGCGGCGGCTACACCTTC. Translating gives CASSYTRGGSGGYTF.

Here the CDR3 reads CASSPLRQDGGPQHF. As DNA, the CDR3 is TGTGCCAGCTCACCCCTAAGACAGGACGGCGGGCCCCAGCATTTT. The genes are TRBV18 and TRBJ1-5; D is perhaps TRBD1 (6 bases). This CDR3 is 15 amino acids long. CDR1 KGHSH and CDR2 LQKENI come from the germline V gene. Deletions cut 3 bases from V and 9 bases from J, with 18 bases between.

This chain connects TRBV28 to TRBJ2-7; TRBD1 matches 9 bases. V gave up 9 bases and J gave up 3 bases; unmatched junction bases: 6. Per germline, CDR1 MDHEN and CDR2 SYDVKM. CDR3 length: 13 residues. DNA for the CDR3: TGTGCCAGTACAGGGGGCAAGGGCTACGAGCAGTACTTC. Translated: CASTGGKGYEQYF.

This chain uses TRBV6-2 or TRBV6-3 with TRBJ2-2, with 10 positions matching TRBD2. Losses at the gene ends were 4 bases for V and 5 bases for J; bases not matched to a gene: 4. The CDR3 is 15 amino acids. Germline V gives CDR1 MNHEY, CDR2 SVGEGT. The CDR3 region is CASSLAGGRTGELFF. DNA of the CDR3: TGTGCCAGCAGTTTAGCGGGAGGAAGGACCGGGGAGCTGTTTTTT.

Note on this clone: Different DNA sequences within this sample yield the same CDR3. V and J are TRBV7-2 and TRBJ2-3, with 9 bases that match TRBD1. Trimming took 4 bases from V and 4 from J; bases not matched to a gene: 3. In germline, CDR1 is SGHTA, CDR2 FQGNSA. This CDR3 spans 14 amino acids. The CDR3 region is CASSSQGAADTQYF. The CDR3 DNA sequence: TGTGCCAGCAGCTCACAGGGGGCCGCAGATACGCAGTATTTT.

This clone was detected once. CDR3 residues: CASSIASLPGANVLTF. DNA for the CDR3: TGTGCCAGCAGCATCGCGTCGCTCCCTGGGGCCAACGTCCTGACTTTC. V usage is TRBV7-9 and J usage is TRBJ2-6; D is uncertain. V was shortened by 5 bases and J by 2 bases, with 13 bases between the two germline ends. Germline V gene lookup returns CDR1 SEHNR and CDR2 FQNEAQ (reference sequence). This CDR3 contains 16 residues.

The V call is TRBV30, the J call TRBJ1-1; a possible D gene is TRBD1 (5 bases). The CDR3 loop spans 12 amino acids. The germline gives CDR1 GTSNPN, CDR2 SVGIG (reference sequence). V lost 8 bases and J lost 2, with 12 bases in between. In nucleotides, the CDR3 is TGTGCCCTGCAGGGCAGAAACACTGAAGCTTTCTTT. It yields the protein CALQGRNTEAFF.

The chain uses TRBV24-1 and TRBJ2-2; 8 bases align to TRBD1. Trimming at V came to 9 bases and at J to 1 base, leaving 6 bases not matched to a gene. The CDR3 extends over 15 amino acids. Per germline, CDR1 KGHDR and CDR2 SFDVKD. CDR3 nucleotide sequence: TGTGCCACCGACACCGGGACAGGGAACACCGGGGAGCTGTTTTTT. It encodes CATDTGTGNTGELFF.

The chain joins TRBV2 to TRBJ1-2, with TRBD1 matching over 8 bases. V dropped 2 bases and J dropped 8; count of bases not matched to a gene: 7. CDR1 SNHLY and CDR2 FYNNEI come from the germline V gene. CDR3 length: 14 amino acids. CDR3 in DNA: TGTGCCAGCAGTGAATTCGCAGGGGGCAGCGGCTACACCTTC. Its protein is CASSEFAGGSGYTF.

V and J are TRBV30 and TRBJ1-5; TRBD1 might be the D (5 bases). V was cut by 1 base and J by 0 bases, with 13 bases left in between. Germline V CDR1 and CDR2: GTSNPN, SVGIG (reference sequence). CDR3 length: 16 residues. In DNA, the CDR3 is TGTGCCTGGAGTGCCCTCTCGGACAATAGCAATCAGCCCCAGCATTTT. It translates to CAWSALSDNSNQPQHF.

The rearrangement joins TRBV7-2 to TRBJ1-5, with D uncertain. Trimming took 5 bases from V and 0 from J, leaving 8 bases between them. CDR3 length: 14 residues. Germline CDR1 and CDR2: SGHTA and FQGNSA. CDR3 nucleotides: TGTGCCAGCAGCCCTGATTCTAGCAATCAGCCCCAGCATTTT. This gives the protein CASSPDSSNQPQHF. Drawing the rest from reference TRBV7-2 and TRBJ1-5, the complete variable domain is GAGVSQSPSNKVTEKGKDVELRCDPISGHTALYWYRQSLGQGLEFLIYFQGNSAPDKSGLPSDRFSAERTGGSVSTLTIQRTQQEDSAVYLCASSPDSSNQPQHFGDGTRLSIL.

The CDR3 loop is CASSPTLLRQRTDTQYF. The DNA for the CDR3 is TGTGCCAGCTCACCCACACTACTTAGACAGAGGACAGATACGCAGTATTTT. This chain links TRBV18 with TRBJ2-3, with D tentatively TRBD1 (5 bases). V shed 3 bases and J shed 3 bases, with 19 bases lying between them. The CDR3 totals 17 residues. Germline V gives CDR1 KGHSH, CDR2 LQKENI.

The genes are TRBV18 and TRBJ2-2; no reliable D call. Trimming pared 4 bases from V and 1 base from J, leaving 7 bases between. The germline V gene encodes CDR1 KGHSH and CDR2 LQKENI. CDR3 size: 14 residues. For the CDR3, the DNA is TGTGCCAGCTCACTGAAGCGGAACACCGGGGAGCTGTTTTTT. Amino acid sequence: CASSLKRNTGELFF. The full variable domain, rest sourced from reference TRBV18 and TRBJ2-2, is NAGVMQNPRHLVRRRGQEARLRCSPMKGHSHVYWYRQLPEEGLKFMVYLQKENIIDESGMPKERFSAEFPKEGPSILRIQQVVRGDSAAYFCASSLKRNTGELFFGEGSRLTVL.

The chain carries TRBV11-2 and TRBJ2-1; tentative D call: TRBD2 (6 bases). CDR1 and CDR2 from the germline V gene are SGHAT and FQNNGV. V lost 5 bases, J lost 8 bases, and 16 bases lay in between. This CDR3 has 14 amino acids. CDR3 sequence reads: CASSIAGTPHEQFF. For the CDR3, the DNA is TGTGCCAGCAGCATCGCCGGGACTCCTCATGAGCAGTTCTTC.

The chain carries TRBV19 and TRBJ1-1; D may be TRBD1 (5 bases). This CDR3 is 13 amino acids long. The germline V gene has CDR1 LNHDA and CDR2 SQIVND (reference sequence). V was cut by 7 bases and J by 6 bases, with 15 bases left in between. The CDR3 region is CASIGEGAPEAFF. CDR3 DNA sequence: TGTGCCAGTATAGGGGAGGGAGCCCCTGAAGCTTTCTTT.

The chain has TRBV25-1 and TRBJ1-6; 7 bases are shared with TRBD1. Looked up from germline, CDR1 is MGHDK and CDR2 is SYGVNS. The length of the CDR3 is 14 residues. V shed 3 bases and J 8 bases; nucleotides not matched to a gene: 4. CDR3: CASSDTGAHSPLHF. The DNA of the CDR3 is TGTGCCAGCAGTGACACAGGGGCACATTCACCCCTCCACTTT.